This TCR beta chain was found in a study of beta chain features in type 1 diabetes. The study, taken as a whole, reports: TCRB repertoires of naive, central memory and Treg cells appeared more similar among patients than among healthy donors. Shorter TCRB CDR3s, moderately but significantly so, marked every one of the four CD4+ subsets in Type 1 diabetes patients.

V lost 0 bases, J lost 8 bases, and 16 bases lay in between. The CDR3 runs to 15 residues. Germline CDR1 GTSNPN, CDR2 SVGIG (reference sequence). The table lists this clone with a few counts. The antigen remains unidentified. Expressed TCRB transcripts were sequenced, since all the RNA that had been isolated was reverse transcribed. Around 3.5 million reads on average were seen across naive, central memory and regulatory T cell samples. The table came from immunoSEQ multiplex PCR; TCRdb's copy has only in-frame clones and leaves some out. The sample lists more than 250,000 clones; approximately 15% were seen once.

The sequenced sample was naive CD4+ T cells from blood. The chain links TRBV30 to TRBJ1-4; D is unresolved. The TCR sequence derives from a man aged 25 to 40 with type 1 diabetes. CDR3 DNA sequence: TGTGCCTGGAGTGTACGGGGTAGCGTCCGGGAAAAACTGTTTTTT. It codes for CAWSVRGSVREKLFF.